This T cell receptor (beta chain) was observed in a study of neoadjuvant anti-PD-1 for oral cavity cancer. Turning to this clone: One end of the junction does not line up with germline, which may come from a read error.

The table came from immunoSEQ multiplex PCR; TCRdb's copy has only in-frame clones and leaves some out. The sample records around 14,000 clones, about two thirds being singletons. Documented time point: after neoadjuvant nivolumab, at surgical resection. From germline, CDR1 is SNHLY and CDR2 FYNNEI. The CDR3 sequence is 15 residues long. The chain combines TRBV2 with TRBJ2-7, with 7 bases matching TRBD2. The sample in question was PBMCs, obtained after nivolumab (anti-PD-1) treatment. This sequence was found in a person between 40 and 85 years old with oral cavity squamous cell carcinoma. The CDR3 sequence: CACRVALAESYEQYF. Here the CDR3 DNA reads TGTGCCTGCAGAGTAGCCCTAGCGGAGTCCTACGAGCAGTACTTC. The full variable domain, in which reference TRBV2 and TRBJ2-7 provide the parts outside the CDR3, is EPEVTQTPSHQVTQMGQEVILRCVPISNHLYFYWYRQILGQKVEFLVSFYNNEISEKSEIFDDQFSVERPDGSNFTLKIRSTKLEDSAMYFCACRVALAESYEQYFGPGTRLTVT.